This TCR beta chain originates from a study of blood T cell repertoires in COVID-19. Overall study: The United States, Italy and Spain provided the acute and convalescent COVID-19 samples. Sample material is recorded as cDNA or gDNA derived from T cells, B-cell-depleted T cells, or PBMCs.

CDR3 size: 15 residues. The germline gives CDR1 LNHDA, CDR2 SQIVND (reference sequence). V was cut by 5 bases and J by 9 bases, with 23 bases left in between. The sample holds one count of this clone. Here immunoSEQ multiplex PCR was the method, and the copy in TCRdb shows in-frame clones only, minus some. This sample yields under 200,000 clones, of which 70% to 90% are seen a single time; 5% to 6.5% belongs to the top ten. This clonotype originated in a man aged 40-49 years with active or convalescent COVID-19. The sample was peripheral blood. The chain is built from TRBV19 and TRBJ2-7, with a weak D call TRBD1 (6 bases). CDR3: CASSLNREKGSGQYF. Here the CDR3 DNA reads TGTGCCAGTAGTCTAAACAGGGAGAAGGGCAGTGGGCAGTACTTC.